This T cell receptor (beta chain) was observed in a study of control samples from healthy donors and cancer patients. Some clones are missing from TCRdb's copy, which holds only in-frame ones; the method was immunoSEQ multiplex PCR. In the table there are roughly 80,000 clones, over 85% of which are singletons. The CDR3 spans 14 residues. CDR1 and CDR2 (germline): LGHDT, YNNKEL (reference sequence). The V end was cut by 4 bases, the J end by 7 bases, with 14 bases between. Sequencing was done on a sample of blood. This TCR was sampled from a man aged 50 or older in good health. V usage is TRBV3-1 (or the pseudogene TRBV3-2) and J usage is TRBJ1-5; no clear D. CDR3 DNA: TGTGCCAGCAGCCTTGGACCCGGGCAACAGCCCCAGCATTTT. This sequence encodes CASSLGPGQQPQHF.